Listed here are 5 T cell receptor beta chains from one sample, sequenced in a study of T-cell memory formation after mild COVID-19. Using its own MiXCR run on the 5' RACE reads, TCRdb lists one record per CDR3 protein. This table holds about 90,000 distinct CDR3 sequences, roughly 16% found once. Sequenced material: PBMCs or a T cell subset sorted from them (not recorded which). The receptor source for this set is a young man who had mild COVID-19 (a few samples of this study predate the infection). Cell type and time point are not known.

In its sample, this clonotype was seen many times. V usage is TRBV4-1 and J usage is TRBJ2-2, with D uncertain. With 1 base removed from V and 3 bases from J, the gap between germline ends came to 6 bases. Germline CDR1 MGHRA, CDR2 YSYEKL. CDR3 length equals 14 residues. CDR3 in amino acids: CASSQGFYTGELFF. DNA for the CDR3: TGCGCCAGCAGCCAAGGATTCTACACCGGGGAGCTGTTTTTT.

J is TRBJ2-2 and V is TRBV5-1; 8 positions agree with TRBD2. The CDR3 runs to 17 residues. Germline CDR1 and CDR2: SGHRS and YFSETQ. V was clipped by 0 bases and J by 7 bases; unmatched bases: 11. Here the CDR3 DNA reads TGCGCCAGCAGCTTGGCGGGGGGACTAGATCTGATCGGGGAGCTGTTTTTT. Protein product: CASSLAGGLDLIGELFF.

This clonotype was seen more than once but under ten times. This sequence joins TRBV9 and TRBJ1-3; maybe TRBD1 (5 bases). Per germline, CDR1 SGDLS and CDR2 YYNGEE. Trimming removed 5 bases from V and 0 bases from J, with 12 bases in between. CDR3 size: 15 residues. The CDR3 protein is CASRLGDSSGNTIYF. The DNA of the CDR3 is TGTGCCAGCAGACTTGGGGACTCCTCTGGAAACACCATATATTTT.

This chain connects TRBV4-3 to TRBJ2-3, with 9 bases aligning to TRBD2. Trimming cost V 1 base and J 1 base; bases outside gene matches: 12. This CDR3 spans 19 amino acids. In germline, CDR1 is LGHNA, CDR2 YSLEER. CDR3 loop: CASSQGGFRRGGRTDTQYF. The CDR3 DNA is TGCGCCAGCAGCCAAGGGGGATTTCGGCGGGGGGGCCGCACAGATACGCAGTATTTT.

The gene calls are TRBV5-1 and TRBJ2-7, with unresolved D. This CDR3 comprises 13 residues. Looked up from germline, CDR1 is SGHRS and CDR2 is YFSETQ. The V end lost 7 bases, the J end lost 2 bases, and 13 bases lay between the germline ends. CDR3 DNA: TGCGCCAGCGCGCGCGTTGAGGCCTACGAGCAGTACTTC. This codes for CASARVEAYEQYF.